The 5 T cell receptor beta chains below come from one sample, sequenced in a study of metastatic and nonmetastatic thyroid tumors. TCRdb used MiXCR to call clones anew from the PCR reads. The table includes fewer than 55,000 clones, 15% to 20% detected once. All patients reached thyroid surgery having received no treatment beforehand. Sequencing used blood. Receptors originate from a female donor with papillary thyroid cancer or a benign thyroid nodule (not recorded which). Some clones in this sample may be carry-over from other donors' samples.

This clone appeared many times. This chain uses TRBV6-5 with TRBJ2-3; 14 nucleotides match TRBD2. Germline V gene lookup returns CDR1 MNHEY and CDR2 SVGAGI. The CDR3 spans 17 residues. V lost 2 bases and J lost 6; bases outside the gene matches: 7. As DNA, the CDR3 is TGTGCCAGCAGTTACCCTGGGACTAGCGGGAGACGGGATACGCAGTATTTT. Translating gives CASSYPGTSGRRDTQYF.

This clone came up many times. V and J are TRBV11-3 and TRBJ1-1; D is ambiguous. V lost 5 bases and J lost 3, with 10 bases in between. There are 13 residues in the CDR3. Germline values: CDR1 SGHNT, CDR2 YENEEA. The chain's CDR3 is CASSPVFHTEAFF. CDR3 DNA sequence: TGTGCCAGCAGCCCGGTTTTTCACACTGAAGCTTTCTTT.

This clone has a count of ten or more. The V gene is TRBV5-1, the J gene TRBJ1-1; D not certain. Trimming stripped 2 bases from V and 1 base from J, with 6 bases between. The CDR3 covers 13 residues. Germline CDR1 and CDR2: SGHRS and YFSETQ. CDR3 DNA sequence: TGCGCCAGCAGCTTAAAGGGGAACACTGAAGCTTTCTTT. Its translation: CASSLKGNTEAFF.

The V call is TRBV5-1, the J call TRBJ2-3, with 9 bases identical to TRBD1. Germline-derived CDR1 and CDR2 are SGHRS and YFSETQ. The ends lost 2 bases at V and 6 bases at J; junction bases unmatched: 4. The CDR3 sequence is 14 residues long. CDR3 sequence reads: CASSLQGAGDTQYF. CDR3 in DNA: TGCGCCAGCAGCTTACAGGGGGCTGGGGATACGCAGTATTTT.

In this sample, this clone turned up many times. This rearrangement joins TRBV11-2 to TRBJ2-1; a possible D gene is TRBD1 (5 bases). Trimming cost V 2 bases and J 0 bases, with 8 bases left between them. Germline V gene lookup returns CDR1 SGHAT and CDR2 FQNNGV. This CDR3 region has 15 residues. This chain's CDR3 is CASSLWGSSYNEQFF. CDR3 DNA sequence: TGTGCCAGCAGCTTATGGGGCTCCTCCTACAATGAGCAGTTCTTC.